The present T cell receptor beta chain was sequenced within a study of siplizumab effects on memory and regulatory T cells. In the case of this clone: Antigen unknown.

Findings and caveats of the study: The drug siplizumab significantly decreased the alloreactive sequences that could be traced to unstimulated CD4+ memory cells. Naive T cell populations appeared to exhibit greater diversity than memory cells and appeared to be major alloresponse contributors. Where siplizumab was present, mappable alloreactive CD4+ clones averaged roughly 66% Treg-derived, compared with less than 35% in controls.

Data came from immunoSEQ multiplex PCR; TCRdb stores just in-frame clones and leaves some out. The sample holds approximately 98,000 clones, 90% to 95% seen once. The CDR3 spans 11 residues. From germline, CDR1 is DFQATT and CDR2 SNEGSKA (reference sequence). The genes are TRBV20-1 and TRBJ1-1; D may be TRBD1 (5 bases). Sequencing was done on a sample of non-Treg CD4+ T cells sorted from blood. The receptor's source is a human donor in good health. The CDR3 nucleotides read TGCAGGTCACTAATTTTGGGGGGAGCTTTCTTT. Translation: CRSLILGGAFF.